This TCR beta chain was obtained from a study of T cell responses to AZD1222 COVID-19 vaccine. Repertoires were generated with immunoSEQ multiplex PCR, while TCRdb's copy carries only in-frame clones and drops some. Of 180,000 or so clones listed, around 90% are singletons. This sequence was found in an adult who received the AZD1222 COVID-19 vaccine. Sample: peripheral blood, taken 28 days after the second AZD1222 dose.

CDR3 DNA: TGTGCCAGCAGTCATCCGGGACAGGGGGGTCAGCCCCAGCATTTT. Protein product: CASSHPGQGGQPQHF. The rearrangement joins TRBV28 to TRBJ1-5; 11 nucleotides agree with TRBD1. CDR1 is MDHEN and CDR2 is SYDVKM in the germline V gene. With V trimmed by 5 bases and J by 6 bases, 6 bases remained unmatched. CDR3 size: 15 residues.